The sequence of this T cell receptor beta chain was determined in a study of T-cell memory formation after mild COVID-19. TCRdb processed the 5' RACE reads anew with MiXCR; each CDR3 protein has one entry. Seen here are tens of thousands of distinct CDR3 sequences, about 13% observed once, and the top ten hold about 26%. This clonotype has a handful of counts. The clonotype was recovered from an adult woman who had mild COVID-19 (a few samples of this study predate the infection). Cell type and time point are not known. Input material: PBMCs or a T cell subset sorted from them (not recorded which).

Here the CDR3 reads CASSYDWTPLEYGYTF. CDR3 coding DNA: TGTGCCAGCAGTTACGACTGGACGCCCCTGGAATATGGCTACACCTTC. J is TRBJ1-2 and V is TRBV6-6; D uncertain. The ends were cut back, 2 bases at V and 5 bases at J, with 18 bases in the middle. The CDR3 runs to 16 residues. Germline V CDR1 and CDR2: MNHNY, SVGAGI (reference sequence).